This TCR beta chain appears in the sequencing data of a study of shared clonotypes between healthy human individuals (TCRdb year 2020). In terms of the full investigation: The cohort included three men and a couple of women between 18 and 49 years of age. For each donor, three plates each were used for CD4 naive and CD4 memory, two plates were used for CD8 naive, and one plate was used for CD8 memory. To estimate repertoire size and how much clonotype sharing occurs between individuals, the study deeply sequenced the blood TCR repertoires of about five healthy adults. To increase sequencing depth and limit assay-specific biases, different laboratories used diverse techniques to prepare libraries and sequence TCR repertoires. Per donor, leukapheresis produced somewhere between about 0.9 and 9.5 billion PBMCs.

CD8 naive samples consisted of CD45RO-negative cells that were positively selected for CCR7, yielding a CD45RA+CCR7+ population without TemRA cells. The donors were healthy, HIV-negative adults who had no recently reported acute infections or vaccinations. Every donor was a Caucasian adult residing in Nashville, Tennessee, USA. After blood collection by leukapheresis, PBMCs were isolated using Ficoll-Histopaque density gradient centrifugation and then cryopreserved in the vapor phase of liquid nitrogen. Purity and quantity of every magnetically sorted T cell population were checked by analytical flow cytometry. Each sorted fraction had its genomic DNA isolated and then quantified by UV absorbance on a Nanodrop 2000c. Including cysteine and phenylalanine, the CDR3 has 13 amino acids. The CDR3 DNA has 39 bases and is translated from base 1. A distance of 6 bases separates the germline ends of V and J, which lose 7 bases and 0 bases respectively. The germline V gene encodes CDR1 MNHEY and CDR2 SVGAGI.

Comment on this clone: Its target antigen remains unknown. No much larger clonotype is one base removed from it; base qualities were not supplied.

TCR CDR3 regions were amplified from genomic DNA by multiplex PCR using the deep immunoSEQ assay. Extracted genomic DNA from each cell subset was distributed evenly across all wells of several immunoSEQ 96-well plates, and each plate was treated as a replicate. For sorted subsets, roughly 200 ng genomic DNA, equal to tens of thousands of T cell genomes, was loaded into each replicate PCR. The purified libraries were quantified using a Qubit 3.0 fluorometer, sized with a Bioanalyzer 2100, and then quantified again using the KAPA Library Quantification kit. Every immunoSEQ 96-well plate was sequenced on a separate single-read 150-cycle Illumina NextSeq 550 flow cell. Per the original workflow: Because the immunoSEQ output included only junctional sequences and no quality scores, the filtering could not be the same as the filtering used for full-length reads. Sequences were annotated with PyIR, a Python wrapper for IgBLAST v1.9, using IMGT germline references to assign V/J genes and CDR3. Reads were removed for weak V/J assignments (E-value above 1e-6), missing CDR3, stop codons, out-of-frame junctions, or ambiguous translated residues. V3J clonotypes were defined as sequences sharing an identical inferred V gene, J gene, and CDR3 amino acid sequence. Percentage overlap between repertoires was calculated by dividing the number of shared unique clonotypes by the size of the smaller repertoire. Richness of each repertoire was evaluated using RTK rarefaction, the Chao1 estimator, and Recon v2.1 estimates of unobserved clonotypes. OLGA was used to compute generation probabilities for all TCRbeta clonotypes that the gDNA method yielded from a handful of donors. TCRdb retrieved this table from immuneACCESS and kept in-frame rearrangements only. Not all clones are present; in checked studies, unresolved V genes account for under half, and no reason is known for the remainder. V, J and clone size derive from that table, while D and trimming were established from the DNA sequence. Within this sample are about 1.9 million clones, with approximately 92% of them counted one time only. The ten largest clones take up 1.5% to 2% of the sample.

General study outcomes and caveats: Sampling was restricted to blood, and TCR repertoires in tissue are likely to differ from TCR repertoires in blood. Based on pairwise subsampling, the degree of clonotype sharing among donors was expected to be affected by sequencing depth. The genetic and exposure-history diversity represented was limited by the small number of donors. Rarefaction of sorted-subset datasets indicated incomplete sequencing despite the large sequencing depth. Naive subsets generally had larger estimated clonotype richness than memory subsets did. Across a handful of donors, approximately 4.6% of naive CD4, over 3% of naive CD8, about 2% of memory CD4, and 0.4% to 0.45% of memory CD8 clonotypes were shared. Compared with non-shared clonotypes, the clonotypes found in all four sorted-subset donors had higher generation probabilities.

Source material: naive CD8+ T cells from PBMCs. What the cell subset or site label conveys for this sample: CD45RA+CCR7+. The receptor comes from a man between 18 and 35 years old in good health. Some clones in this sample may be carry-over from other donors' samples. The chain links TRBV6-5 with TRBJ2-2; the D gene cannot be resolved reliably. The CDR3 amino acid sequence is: CASTVANTGELFF. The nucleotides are TGTGCCAGCACTGTAGCGAACACCGGGGAGCTGTTTTTT.